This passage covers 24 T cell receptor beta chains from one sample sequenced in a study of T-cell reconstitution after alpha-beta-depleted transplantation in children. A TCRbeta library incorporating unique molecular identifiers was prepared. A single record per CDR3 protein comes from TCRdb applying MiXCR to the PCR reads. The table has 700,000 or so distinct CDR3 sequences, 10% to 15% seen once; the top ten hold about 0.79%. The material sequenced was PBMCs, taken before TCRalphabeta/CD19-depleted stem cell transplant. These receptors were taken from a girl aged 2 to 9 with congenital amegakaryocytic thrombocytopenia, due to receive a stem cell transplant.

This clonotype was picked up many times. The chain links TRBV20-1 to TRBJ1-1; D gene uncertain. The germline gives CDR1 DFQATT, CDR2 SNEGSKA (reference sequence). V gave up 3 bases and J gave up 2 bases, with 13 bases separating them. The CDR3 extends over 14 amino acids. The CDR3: CSASLSSLNTEAFF. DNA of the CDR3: TGCAGTGCTAGTTTATCATCCTTAAACACTGAAGCTTTCTTT.

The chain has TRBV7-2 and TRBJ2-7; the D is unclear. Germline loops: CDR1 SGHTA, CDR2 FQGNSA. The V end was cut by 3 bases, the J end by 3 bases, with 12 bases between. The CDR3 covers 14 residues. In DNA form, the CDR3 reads TGTGCCAGCAGCTTTTTACATCAATTCTACGAGCAGTACTTC. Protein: CASSFLHQFYEQYF.

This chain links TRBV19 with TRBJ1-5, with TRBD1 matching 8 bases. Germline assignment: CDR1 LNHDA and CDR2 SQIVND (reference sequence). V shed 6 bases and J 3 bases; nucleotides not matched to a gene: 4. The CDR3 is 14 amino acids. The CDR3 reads CASSKDRVNQPQHF. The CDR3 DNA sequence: TGTGCCAGTAGCAAGGACAGGGTCAATCAGCCCCAGCATTTT.

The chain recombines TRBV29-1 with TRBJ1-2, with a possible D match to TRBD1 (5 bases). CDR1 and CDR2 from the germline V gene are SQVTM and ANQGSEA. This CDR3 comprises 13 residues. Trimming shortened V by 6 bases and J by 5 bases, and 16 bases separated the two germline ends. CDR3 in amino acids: CSVASAQGYGYTF. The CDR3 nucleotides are TGCAGCGTCGCCAGCGCCCAGGGTTATGGCTACACCTTC.

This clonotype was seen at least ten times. The CDR3: CASSPRGSGSNEQFF. Written as DNA, the CDR3 is TGCGCCAGCAGCCCCCGCGGTAGCGGGAGTAATGAGCAGTTCTTC. The chain has TRBV5-1 and TRBJ2-1; 9 bases are a match to TRBD2. The J segment lost 7 bases and the V segment lost 4 bases, leaving 9 bases of the junction unmatched. CDR1 SGHRS and CDR2 YFSETQ come from the germline V gene. There are 15 residues in the CDR3.

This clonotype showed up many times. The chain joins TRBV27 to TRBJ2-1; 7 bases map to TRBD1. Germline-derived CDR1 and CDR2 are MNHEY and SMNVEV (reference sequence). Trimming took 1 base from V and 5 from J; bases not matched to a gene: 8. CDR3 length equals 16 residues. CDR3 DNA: TGTGCCAGCAGTTTATGGCCGGGACAGCAAAACAATGAGCAGTTCTTC. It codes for CASSLWPGQQNNEQFF.

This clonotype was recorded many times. The CDR3 region is CASSRRLGTYNEQFF. Written as DNA, the CDR3 is TGCGCCAGCAGCCGCCGACTAGGTACCTACAATGAGCAGTTCTTC. The chain carries TRBV5-1 and TRBJ2-1, with D possibly matching TRBD2 (6 bases). CDR3 length: 15 residues. Trimming took 4 bases from V and 2 from J, leaving 13 bases between them. Per the germline V gene, CDR1 is SGHRS and CDR2 is YFSETQ. The variable domain in full, with the rest retrieved from reference TRBV5-1 and TRBJ2-1, is KAGVTQTPRYLIKTRGQQVTLSCSPISGHRSVSWYQQTPGQGLQFLFEYFSETQRNKGNFPGRFSGRQFSNSRSEMNVSTLELGDSALYLCASSRRLGTYNEQFFGPGTRLTVL.

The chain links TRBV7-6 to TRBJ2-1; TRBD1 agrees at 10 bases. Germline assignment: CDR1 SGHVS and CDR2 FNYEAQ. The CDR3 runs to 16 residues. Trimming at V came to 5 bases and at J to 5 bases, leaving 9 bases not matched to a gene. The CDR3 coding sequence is TGTGCCAGCAGCCGGATCGACAGGGGGCGAAACAATGAGCAGTTCTTC. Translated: CASSRIDRGRNNEQFF.

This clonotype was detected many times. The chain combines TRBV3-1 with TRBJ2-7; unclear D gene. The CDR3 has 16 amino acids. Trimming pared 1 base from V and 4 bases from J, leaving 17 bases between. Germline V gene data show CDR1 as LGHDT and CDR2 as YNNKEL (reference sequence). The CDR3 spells CASSQGGKGLPYEQYF. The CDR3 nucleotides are TGTGCCAGCAGCCAAGGCGGTAAGGGCTTACCGTACGAGCAGTACTTC.

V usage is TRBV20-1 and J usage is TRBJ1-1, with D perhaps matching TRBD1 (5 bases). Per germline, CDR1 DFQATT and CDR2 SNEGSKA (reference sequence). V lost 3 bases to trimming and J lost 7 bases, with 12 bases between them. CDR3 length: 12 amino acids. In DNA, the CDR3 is TGCAGTGCTAGTGGGGCGACCCTTGAAGCTTTCTTT. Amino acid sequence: CSASGATLEAFF.

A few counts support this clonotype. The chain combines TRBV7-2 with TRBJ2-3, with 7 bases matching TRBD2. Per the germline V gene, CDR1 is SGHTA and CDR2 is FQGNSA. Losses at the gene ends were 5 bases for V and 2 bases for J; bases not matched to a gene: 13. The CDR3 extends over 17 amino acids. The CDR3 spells CASSPREAVYDTDTQYF. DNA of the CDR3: TGTGCCAGCAGCCCCCGGGAGGCGGTATATGACACAGATACGCAGTATTTT.

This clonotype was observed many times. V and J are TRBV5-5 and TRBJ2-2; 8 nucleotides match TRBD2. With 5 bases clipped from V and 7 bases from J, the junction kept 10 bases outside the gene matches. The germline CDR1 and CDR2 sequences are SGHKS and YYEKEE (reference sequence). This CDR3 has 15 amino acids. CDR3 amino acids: CASRTGTRFVGELFF. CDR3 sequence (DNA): TGTGCCAGCAGGACCGGGACTAGGTTTGTCGGGGAGCTGTTTTTT.

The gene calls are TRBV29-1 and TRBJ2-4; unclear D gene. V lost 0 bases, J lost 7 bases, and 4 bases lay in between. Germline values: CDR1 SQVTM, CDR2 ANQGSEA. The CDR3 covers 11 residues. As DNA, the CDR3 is TGCAGCGTTGAAGAGGGCAACATTCAGTACTTC. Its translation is CSVEEGNIQYF.

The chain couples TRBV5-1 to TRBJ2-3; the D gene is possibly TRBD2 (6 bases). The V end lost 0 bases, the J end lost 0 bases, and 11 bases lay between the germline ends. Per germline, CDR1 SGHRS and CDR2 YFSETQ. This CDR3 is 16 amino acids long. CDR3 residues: CASSLDSGSSTDTQYF. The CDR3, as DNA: TGCGCCAGCAGCTTGGATAGCGGCTCTAGCACAGATACGCAGTATTTT.

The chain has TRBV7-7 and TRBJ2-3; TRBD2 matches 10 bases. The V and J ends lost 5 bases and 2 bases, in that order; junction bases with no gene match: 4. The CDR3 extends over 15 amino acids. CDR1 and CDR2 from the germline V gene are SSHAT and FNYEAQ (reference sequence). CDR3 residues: CASSHGLADTDTQYF. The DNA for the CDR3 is TGTGCCAGCAGCCACGGACTAGCGGACACAGATACGCAGTATTTT.

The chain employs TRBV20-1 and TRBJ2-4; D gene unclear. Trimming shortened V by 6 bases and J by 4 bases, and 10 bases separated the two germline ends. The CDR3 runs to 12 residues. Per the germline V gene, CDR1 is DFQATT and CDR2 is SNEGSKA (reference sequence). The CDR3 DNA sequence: TGCAGTGCGATGAGCGATAAAAACATTCAGTACTTC. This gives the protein CSAMSDKNIQYF.

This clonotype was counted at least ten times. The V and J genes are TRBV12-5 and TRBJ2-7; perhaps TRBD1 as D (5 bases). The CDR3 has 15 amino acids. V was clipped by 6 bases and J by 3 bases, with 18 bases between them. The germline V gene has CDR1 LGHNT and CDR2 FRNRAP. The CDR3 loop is CASGDVPNRFYEQYF. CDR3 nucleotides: TGTGCTAGTGGGGACGTACCTAACAGGTTCTACGAGCAGTACTTC. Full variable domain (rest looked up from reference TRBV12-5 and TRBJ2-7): DARVTQTPRHKVTEMGQEVTMRCQPILGHNTVFWYRQTMMQGLELLAYFRNRAPLDDSGMPKDRFSAEMPDATLATLKIQPSEPRDSAVYFCASGDVPNRFYEQYFGPGTRLTVT.

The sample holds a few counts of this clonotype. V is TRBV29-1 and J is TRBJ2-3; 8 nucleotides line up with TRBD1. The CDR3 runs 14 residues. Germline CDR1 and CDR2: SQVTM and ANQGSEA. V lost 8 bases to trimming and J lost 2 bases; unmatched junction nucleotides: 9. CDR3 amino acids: CSTRDRSSTDTQYF. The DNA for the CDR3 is TGCAGCACACGGGACAGGTCATCCACAGATACGCAGTATTTT.

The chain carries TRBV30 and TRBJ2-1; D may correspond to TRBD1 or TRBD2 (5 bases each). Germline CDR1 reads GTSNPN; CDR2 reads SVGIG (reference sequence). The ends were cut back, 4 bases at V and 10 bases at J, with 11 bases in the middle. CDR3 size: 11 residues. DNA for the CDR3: TGTGCCTGGACAGGGCGAGGGGAGCAGTTCTTC. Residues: CAWTGRGEQFF.

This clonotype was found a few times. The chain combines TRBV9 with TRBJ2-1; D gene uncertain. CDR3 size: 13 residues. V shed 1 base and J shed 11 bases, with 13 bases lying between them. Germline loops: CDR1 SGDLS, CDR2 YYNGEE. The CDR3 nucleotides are TGTGCCAGCAGCGTATCCGACTTAGCCCAGCAGTTCTTC. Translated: CASSVSDLAQQFF.

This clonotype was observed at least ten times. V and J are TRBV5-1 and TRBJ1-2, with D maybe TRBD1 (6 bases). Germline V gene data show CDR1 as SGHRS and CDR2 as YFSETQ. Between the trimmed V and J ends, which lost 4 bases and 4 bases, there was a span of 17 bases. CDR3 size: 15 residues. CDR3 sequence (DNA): TGCGCCAGCAGCCATACGACAGGTCGGGGCTATGGCTACACCTTC. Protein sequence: CASSHTTGRGYGYTF.

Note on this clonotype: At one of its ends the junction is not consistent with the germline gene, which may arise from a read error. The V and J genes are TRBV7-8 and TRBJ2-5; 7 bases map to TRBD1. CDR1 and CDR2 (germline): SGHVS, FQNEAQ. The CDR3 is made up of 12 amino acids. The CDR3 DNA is TGTGCCAGCAGCTTAGGACAGGGAGATAGCAACTTC. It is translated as CASSLGQGDSNF.

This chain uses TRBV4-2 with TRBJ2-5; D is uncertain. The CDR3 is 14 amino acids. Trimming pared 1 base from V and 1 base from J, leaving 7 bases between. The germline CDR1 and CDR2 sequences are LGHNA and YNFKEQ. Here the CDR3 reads CASSQVGSQETQYF. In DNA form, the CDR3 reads TGTGCCAGCAGCCAAGTGGGATCCCAAGAGACCCAGTACTTC.

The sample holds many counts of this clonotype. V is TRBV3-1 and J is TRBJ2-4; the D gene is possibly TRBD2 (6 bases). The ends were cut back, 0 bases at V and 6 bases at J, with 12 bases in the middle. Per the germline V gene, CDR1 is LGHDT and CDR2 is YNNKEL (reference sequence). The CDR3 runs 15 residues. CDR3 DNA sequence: TGTGCCAGCAGCCAAGAAGGTTCCGGGAGAAACATTCAGTACTTC. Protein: CASSQEGSGRNIQYF.